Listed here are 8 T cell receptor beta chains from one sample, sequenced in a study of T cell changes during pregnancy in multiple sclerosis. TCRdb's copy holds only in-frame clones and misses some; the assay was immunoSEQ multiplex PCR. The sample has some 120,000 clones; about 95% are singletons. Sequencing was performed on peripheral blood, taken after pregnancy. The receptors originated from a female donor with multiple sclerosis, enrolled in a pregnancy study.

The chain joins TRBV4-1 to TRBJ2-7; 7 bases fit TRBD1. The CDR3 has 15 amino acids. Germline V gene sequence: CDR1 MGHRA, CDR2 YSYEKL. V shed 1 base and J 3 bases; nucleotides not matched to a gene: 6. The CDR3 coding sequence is TGCGCCAGCAGCCAAGCCTTTCCAGGGGGCTACGAGCAGTACTTC. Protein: CASSQAFPGGYEQYF.

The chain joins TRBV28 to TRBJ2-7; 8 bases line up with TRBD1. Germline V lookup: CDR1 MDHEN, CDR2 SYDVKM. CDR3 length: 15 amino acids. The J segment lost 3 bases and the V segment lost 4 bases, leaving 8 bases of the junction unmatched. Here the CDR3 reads CASSSPGQGGYEQYF. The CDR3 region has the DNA TGTGCCAGCAGTTCCCCCGGACAGGGCGGCTACGAGCAGTACTTC.

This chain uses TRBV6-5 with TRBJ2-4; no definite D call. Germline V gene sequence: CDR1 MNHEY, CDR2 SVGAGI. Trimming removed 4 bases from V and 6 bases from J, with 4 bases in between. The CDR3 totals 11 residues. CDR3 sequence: CASSSGNIQYF. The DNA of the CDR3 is TGTGCCAGCAGTTCGGGAAACATTCAGTACTTC.

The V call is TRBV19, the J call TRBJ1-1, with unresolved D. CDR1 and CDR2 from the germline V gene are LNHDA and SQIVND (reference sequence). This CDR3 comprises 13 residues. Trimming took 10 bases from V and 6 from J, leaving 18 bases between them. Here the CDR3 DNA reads TGTGCCACCTCTGAGGTTGCGTCGGCTGAAGCTTTCTTT. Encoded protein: CATSEVASAEAFF.

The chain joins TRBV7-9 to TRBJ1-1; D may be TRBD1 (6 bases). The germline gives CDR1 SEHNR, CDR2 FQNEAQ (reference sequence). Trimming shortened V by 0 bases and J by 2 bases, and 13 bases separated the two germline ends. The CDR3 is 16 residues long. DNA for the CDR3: TGTGCCAGCAGCTTAGCGGCTCAGGGGCCAAACACTGAAGCTTTCTTT. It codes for CASSLAAQGPNTEAFF.

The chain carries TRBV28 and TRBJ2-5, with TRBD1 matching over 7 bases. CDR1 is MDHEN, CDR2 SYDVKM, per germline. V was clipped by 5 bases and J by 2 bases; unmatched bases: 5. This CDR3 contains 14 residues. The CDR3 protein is CASSDSGGQETQYF. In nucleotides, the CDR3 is TGTGCCAGCAGTGACTCAGGGGGACAAGAGACCCAGTACTTC.

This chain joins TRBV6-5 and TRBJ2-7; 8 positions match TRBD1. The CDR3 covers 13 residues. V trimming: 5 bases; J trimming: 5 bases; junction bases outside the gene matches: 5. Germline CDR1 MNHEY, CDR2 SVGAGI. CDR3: CASSPWDRNEQYF. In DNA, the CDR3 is TGTGCCAGCAGTCCCTGGGACAGGAACGAGCAGTACTTC.

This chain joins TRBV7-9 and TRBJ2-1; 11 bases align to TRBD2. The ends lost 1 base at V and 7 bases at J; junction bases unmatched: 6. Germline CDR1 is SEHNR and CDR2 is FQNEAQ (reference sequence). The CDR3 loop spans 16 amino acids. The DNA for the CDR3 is TGTGCCAGCAGCTTAGGAGTGTCTAGCGGGAGGAATGAGCAGTTCTTC. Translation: CASSLGVSSGRNEQFF.